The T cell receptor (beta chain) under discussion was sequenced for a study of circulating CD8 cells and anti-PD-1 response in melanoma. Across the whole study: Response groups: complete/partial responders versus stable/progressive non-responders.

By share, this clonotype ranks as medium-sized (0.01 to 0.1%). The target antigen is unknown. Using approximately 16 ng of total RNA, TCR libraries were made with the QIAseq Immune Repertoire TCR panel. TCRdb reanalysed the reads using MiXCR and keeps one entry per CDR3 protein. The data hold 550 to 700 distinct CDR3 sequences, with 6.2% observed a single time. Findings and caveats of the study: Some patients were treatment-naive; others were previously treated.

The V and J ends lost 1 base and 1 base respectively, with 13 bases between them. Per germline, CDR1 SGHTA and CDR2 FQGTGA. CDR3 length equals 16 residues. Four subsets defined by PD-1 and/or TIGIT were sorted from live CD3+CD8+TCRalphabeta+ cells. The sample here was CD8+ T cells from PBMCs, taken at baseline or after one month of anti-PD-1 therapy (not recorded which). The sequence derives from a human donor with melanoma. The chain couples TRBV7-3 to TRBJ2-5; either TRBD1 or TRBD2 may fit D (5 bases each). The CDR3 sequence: CASSLIGPGSQETQYF. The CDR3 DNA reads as TGTGCCAGCAGCTTAATAGGGCCAGGGAGCCAAGAGACCCAGTACTTC. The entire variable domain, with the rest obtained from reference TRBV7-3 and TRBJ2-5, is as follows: GAGVSQTPSNKVTEKGKYVELRCDPISGHTALYWYRQSLGQGPEFLIYFQGTGAADDSGLPNDRFFAVRPEGSVSTLKIQRTERGDSAVYLCASSLIGPGSQETQYFGPGTRLLVL.